The sample holds many counts of the clone carrying this T cell receptor beta chain. Its antigen is unknown. These data belong to a study of CD8 T cells in ankylosing spondylitis. The study's findings and limits: Earlier work had already found some motif variants in reactive arthritis synovial fluid and blood.

The V gene lost 2 bases and the J gene lost 1 base, with 9 bases spanning the gap. This CDR3 contains 14 residues. Per germline, CDR1 SGHRS and CDR2 YFSETQ. TCRdb re-analysed the 5' RACE reads in MiXCR, keeping a single row per CDR3 protein. The sample lists about 240,000 distinct CDR3 sequences, about 9.1% occurring once. Material for sequencing was blood, either unsorted or a sorted T cell fraction (not recorded which). The TCR originated in a male donor with ankylosing spondylitis or in good health (not recorded which). This chain links TRBV5-1 with TRBJ1-1; no clear D. CDR3 in DNA: TGCGCCAGCAGCTTTAAACCAGCGAACACTGAAGCTTTCTTT. This codes for CASSFKPANTEAFF.